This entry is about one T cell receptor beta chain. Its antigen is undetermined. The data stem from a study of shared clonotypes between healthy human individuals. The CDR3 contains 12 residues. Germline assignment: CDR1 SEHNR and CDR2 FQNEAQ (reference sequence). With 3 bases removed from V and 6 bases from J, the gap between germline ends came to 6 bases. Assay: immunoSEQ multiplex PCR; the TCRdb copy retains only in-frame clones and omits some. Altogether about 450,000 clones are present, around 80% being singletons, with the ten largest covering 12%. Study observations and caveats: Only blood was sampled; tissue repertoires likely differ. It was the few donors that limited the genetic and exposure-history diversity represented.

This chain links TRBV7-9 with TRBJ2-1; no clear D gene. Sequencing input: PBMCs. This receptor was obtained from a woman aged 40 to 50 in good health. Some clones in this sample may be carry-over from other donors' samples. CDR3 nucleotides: TGTGCCAGCAGCTTTTCCACCAATGAGCAGTTCTTC. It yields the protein CASSFSTNEQFF.